This T cell receptor delta chain originates from a study of delta chains in infants with herpesvirus infections (dated by TCRdb to the early 2020s). In terms of the full investigation: To characterize gammadelta T cell responses to primary cytomegalovirus (CMV) infection, researchers prospectively followed a birth cohort of Ugandan infants starting at birth. A public fetal Vdelta1/Vgamma8 gammadelta TCR clonotype was searched for in infants infected with CMV after birth. From PBMC, gammadelta TCRs were sequenced for about 19 CMV-infected infants (one congenitally infected) and seven to nine CMV-uninfected infants who had sufficient sample available. Infant blood samples fell into approximate age groups of 1.5, 4, 8 and 12 months. Previously published Belgian fetal and cord blood gammadelta TCR data were added only for comparison and were not generated in this cohort.

CDR1 and CDR2 were assigned from the germline V gene as NSMFDY and ISSIKDK. V is trimmed back by 2 bases and J by 0 bases, and the junction contains 10 bases that no gene match accounts for. Its CDR3 holds 17 amino acids, cysteine through phenylalanine. The CDR3 DNA has 51 bases and is translated from base 1. Results and caveats for the whole study, not just this receptor: Presence of the public clonotype at levels below the detection limit might still occur in CMV-uninfected infants. Limitations noted by the authors included a small sample size and a lack of race- or environment-matched controls, because nearly all Ugandans acquire CMV before adulthood. The frequency of the public clonotype among Vdelta1 cells appeared to be inversely correlated with age at infection and fell quickly, apparently not lasting beyond roughly nine weeks. The public clonotype was found only at the first time point after infection and was absent in uninfected infants and in those infected after 120 days. The public Vdelta1 clonotype appeared in 4 of 18 CMV-infected infants: three infected postnatally before 120 days of age, plus the congenitally infected infant.

Pregnant women receiving prenatal care in Kampala, Uganda, were recruited, and the infants of these women were enrolled, with documentation of maternal HIV status required. Weekly visits were made to families, and infant clinical information, oral swabs and peripheral blood were collected beginning at 6 weeks of age and every 4 months thereafter. Blood was drawn into heparin tubes, and PBMC were isolated via Ficoll-Paque density gradient centrifugation and then cryopreserved. The library was generated by RT-PCR. To generate TCR cDNA, PBMC RNA underwent reverse transcription with SuperScript II using gamma-chain- and delta-chain-specific primers. The cDNA was purified with AMPure XP beads, then amplified and indexed with Illumina adapters using the Nextera XT Index Kit. Sequencing of gammadelta TCR libraries was carried out on an Illumina MiSeq using a V2 300-cycle kit. As for how the authors treated the data: Using MiXCR v2.1.12, CDR3 sequences were assembled, and reads were mapped onto D, J and V genes obtained from GenBank. Repertoire analyses of the CDR3 clonotypes were performed with VDJtools v1.2.1. TCRdb called clones from the public reads with CATT, and repeated DNA sequences were later combined into one row. The V and J calls and clone size are TCRdb's, not the authors'. This sample comprises around 690 delta-chain clones, roughly a third of them detected only once. Roughly 21% of the sample goes to the ten largest clones.

This clone is described as large (0.1 to 1%). The antigen it binds to is not known. Qualities for individual bases were not recorded, and no much larger clone is one base off. The TCR sequence derives from a human donor who was a Ugandan infant, either HIV-exposed or HIV-unexposed (not recorded which). The sequence links TRAV29/DV5 to TRDJ1; TRDD3 matches 10 bases in the middle. Material: peripheral blood, obtained at time point 1 of longitudinal follow-up. The DNA sequence follows: TGTGCAGCAAGTAGATACTGGGGGATCCCGTACACCGATAAACTCATCTTT. Translated, it reads CAASRYWGIPYTDKLIF.